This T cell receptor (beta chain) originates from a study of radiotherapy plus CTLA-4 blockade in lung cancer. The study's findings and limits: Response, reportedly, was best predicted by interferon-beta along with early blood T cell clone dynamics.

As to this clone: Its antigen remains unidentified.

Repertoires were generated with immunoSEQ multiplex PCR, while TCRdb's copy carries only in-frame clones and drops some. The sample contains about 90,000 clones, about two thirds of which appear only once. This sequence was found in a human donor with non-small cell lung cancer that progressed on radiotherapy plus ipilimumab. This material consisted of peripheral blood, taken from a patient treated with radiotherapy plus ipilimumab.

The CDR3 nucleotides are TGTGCCAGTAAACTCGGGCCAGCGGGGGTGTTGGCTGAAGCTTTCTTT. This sequence encodes CASKLGPAGVLAEAFF. The chain couples TRBV19 to TRBJ1-1; D perhaps matches TRBD1 (5 bases). The V gene lost 7 bases and the J gene lost 6 bases, with 24 bases spanning the gap. The CDR3 is 16 residues long. In germline, CDR1 is LNHDA, CDR2 SQIVND (reference sequence).